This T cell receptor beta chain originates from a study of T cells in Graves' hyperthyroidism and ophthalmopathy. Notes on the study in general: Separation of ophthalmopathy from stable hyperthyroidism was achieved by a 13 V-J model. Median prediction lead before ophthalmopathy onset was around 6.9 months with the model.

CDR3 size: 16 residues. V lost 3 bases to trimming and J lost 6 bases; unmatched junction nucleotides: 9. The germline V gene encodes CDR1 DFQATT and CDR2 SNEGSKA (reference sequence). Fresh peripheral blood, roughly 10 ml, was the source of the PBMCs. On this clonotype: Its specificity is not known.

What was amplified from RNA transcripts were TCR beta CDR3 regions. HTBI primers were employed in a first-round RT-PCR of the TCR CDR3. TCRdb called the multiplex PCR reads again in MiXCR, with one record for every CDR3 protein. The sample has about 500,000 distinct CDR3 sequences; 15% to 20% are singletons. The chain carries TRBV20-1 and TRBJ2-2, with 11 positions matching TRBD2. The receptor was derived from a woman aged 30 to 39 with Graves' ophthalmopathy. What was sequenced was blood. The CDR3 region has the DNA TGCAGTGCTAGCGCCCAACTAGCGGGAGTGGCCGGGGAGCTGTTTTTT. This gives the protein CSASAQLAGVAGELFF.